The entry below gives a single T cell receptor (beta chain) sequence along with its context. V lost 2 bases, J lost 8 bases, and 10 bases lay in between. CDR1 and CDR2 (germline): MNHEY, SMNVEV (reference sequence). This CDR3 region has 14 residues. Participants reported their clinical history, and cohort assignment relied on those reports. Original methodology: Nucleated cell counts were estimated from reference gene primer amplification. Assay used: immunoSEQ multiplex PCR; TCRdb lists only in-frame clones, some missing. D and trimming come from the DNA, and the V and J calls and clone size come from that table. The table has 260,000 or so clones, 80% to 90% seen once. The data derive from a study of blood T cell repertoires in COVID-19. At the level of the study: The United States, Italy and Spain supplied acute and convalescent COVID-19 samples.

The sequenced sample consisted of PBMCs or T cells enriched from blood (not recorded which). This chain connects TRBV27 to TRBJ1-6; the D is unclear. This TCR derives from a woman aged 30 to 39 with acute COVID-19. This CDR3 reads CASSLRDGDSPLHF. The CDR3 region has the DNA TGTGCCAGCAGTTTACGCGACGGAGATTCACCCCTCCACTTT.